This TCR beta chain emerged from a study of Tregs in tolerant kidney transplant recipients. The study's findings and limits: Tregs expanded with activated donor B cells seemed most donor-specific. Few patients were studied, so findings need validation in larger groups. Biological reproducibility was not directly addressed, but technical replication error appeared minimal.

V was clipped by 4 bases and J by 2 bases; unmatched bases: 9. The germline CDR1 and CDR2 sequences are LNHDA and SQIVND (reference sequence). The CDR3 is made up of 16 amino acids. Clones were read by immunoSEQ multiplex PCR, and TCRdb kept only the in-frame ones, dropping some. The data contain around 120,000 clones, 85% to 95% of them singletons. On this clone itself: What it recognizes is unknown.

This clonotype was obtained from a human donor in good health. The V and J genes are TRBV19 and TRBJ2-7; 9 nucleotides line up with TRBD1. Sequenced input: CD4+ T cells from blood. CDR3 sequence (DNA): TGTGCCAGTAGTACGCTGGGACAGGGTAGGACCTACGAGCAGTACTTC. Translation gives CASSTLGQGRTYEQYF.